This T cell receptor (beta chain) was observed in a study of T-cell reconstitution after alpha-beta-depleted transplantation in children. General study findings and limits: Where alpha-beta T cells came from about two months after transplant was reportedly several hundred expanded graft clones.

Preparing the TCRbeta library involved the use of unique molecular identifiers. TCRdb ran MiXCR on the PCR reads and lists one entry per CDR3 protein. The sample holds approximately 500,000 distinct CDR3 sequences; roughly a quarter are singletons and the top ten take under 45%. The CDR3 is 14 residues long. Trimming pared 6 bases from V and 0 bases from J, leaving 9 bases between. With regard to this clonotype: Its antigen is still unknown.

The V gene is TRBV12-3 or TRBV12-4, the J gene TRBJ1-3; D not resolved. This clonotype was obtained from a boy under three years old with Wiskott-Aldrich syndrome, due to receive a stem cell transplant. Material: PBMCs, obtained before TCRalphabeta/CD19-depleted stem cell transplant. The CDR3 DNA follows: TGTGCCAGCAGCACAACCAACTCTGGAAACACCATATATTTT. It yields the protein CASSTTNSGNTIYF.